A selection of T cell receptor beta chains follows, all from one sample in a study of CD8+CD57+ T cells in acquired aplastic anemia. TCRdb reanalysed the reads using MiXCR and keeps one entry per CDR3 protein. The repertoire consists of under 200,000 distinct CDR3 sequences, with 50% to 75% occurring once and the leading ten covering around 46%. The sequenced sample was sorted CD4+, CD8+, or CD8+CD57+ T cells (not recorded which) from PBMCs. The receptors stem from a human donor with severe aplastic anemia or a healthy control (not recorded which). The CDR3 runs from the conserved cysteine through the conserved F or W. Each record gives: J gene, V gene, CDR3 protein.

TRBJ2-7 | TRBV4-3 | CASSLVDGEQYF
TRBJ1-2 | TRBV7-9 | CASRRQASYGYTF
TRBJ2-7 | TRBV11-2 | CASSHSSGISYEQYF
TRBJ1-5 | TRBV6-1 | CASSGSQSNQPQHF
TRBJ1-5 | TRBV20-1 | CSARVGQPQHF
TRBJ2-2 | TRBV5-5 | CASSLVENTGELFF
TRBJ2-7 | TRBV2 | CASTWTGTYEQYF
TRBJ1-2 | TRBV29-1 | CSVDQGWYGYTF
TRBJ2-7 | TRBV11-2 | CASSFYRGEFSYEQYF
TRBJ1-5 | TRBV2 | CASSDGPYQPQHF
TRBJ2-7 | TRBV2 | CASGRWNYEQYF
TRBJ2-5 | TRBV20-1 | CSARLGASAQYF
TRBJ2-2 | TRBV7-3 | CASSLLPARIAGELFF
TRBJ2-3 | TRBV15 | CATQASRTDTQYF
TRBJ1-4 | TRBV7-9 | CASSSGTGSNEKLFF
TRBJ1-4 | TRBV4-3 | CASRVGDSTNEKLFF
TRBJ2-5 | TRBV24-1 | CATSDAALETQYF
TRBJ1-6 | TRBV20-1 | CSASRTGGLGLHF
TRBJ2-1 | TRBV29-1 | CSVGGRKDEQFF
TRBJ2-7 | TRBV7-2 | CASSWAAGGAYEQYF
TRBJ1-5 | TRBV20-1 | CSARGENQPQHF
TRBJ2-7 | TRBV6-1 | CASSERLAGGREQYF
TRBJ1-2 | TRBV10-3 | CAIRGGIRVSTGGINYGYTF
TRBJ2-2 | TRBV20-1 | CSARVAGEVAGELFF
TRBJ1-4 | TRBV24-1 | CATPGQGNEKLFF
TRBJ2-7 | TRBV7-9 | CASSPSTSYEQYF
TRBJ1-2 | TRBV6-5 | CASREDRESYGYTF
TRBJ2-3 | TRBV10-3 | CAISESGTSTDTQYF
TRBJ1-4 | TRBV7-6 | CASSDPAEKLFF
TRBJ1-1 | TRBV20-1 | CSARETGRAAEAFF
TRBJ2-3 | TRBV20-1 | CSQIRQGVFTDTQYF